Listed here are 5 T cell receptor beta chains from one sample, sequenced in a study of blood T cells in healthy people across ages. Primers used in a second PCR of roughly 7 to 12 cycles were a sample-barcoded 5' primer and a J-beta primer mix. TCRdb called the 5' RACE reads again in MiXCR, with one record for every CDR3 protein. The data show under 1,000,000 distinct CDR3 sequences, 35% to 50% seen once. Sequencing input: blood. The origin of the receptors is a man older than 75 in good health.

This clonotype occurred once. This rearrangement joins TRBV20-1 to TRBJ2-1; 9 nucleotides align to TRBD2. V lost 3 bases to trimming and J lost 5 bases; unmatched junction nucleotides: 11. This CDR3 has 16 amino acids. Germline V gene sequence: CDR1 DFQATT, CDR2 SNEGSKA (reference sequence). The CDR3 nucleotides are TGCAGTGCTAGCCCCCTCGGACTAGCGAGGAACAATGAGCAGTTCTTC. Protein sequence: CSASPLGLARNNEQFF.

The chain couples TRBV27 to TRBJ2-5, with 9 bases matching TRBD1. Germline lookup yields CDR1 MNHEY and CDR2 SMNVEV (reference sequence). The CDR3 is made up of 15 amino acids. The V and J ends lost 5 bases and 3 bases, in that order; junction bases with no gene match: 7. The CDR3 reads CASSPPGQGKETQYF. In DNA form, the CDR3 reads TGTGCCAGCAGTCCACCTGGACAGGGGAAAGAGACCCAGTACTTC.

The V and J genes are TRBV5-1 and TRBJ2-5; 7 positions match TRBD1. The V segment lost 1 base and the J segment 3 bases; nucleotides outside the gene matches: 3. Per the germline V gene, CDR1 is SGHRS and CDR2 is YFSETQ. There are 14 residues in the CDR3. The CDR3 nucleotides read TGCGCCAGCAGCTTGCAAGGGGGCGAAGAGACCCAGTACTTC. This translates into CASSLQGGEETQYF. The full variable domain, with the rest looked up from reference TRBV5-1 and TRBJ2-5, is KAGVTQTPRYLIKTRGQQVTLSCSPISGHRSVSWYQQTPGQGLQFLFEYFSETQRNKGNFPGRFSGRQFSNSRSEMNVSTLELGDSALYLCASSLQGGEETQYFGPGTRLLVL.

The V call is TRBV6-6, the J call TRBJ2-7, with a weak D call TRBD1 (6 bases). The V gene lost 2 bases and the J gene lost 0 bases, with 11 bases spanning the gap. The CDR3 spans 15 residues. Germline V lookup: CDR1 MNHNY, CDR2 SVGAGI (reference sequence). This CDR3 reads CASSYLTGNSYEQYF. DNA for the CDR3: TGTGCCAGCAGTTACCTCACAGGGAACTCCTACGAGCAGTACTTC.

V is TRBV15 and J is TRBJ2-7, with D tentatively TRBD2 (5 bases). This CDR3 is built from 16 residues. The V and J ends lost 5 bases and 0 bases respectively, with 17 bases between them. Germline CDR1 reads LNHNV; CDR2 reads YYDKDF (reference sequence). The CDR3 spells CATSWISGRSSYEQYF. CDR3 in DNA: TGTGCCACCAGCTGGATAAGCGGCCGAAGCTCCTACGAGCAGTACTTC.